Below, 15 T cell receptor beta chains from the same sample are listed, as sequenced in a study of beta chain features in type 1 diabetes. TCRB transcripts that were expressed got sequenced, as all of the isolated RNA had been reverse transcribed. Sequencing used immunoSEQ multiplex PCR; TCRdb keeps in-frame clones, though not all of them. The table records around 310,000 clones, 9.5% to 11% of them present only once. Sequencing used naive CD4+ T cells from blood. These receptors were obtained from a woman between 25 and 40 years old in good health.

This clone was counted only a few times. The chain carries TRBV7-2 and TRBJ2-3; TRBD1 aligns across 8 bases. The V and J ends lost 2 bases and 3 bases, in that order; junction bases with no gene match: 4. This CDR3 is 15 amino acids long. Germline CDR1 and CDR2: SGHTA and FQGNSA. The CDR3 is CASSLPWTGTDTQYF. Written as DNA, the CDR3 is TGTGCCAGCAGCTTACCCTGGACAGGGACAGATACGCAGTATTTT.

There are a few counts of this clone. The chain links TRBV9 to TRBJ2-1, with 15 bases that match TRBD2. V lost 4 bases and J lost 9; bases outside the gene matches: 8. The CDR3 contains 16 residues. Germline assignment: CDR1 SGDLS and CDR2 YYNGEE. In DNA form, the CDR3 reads TGTGCCAGCAGCCCTGGGACTAGCGGGAGGATCGGTGAGCAGTTCTTC. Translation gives CASSPGTSGRIGEQFF.

In DNA form, the CDR3 reads TGTGCCAGCAGCTGGTTAACTAGCGGGAGGGCCCTCAGGCAGTACTTC. It is translated as CASSWLTSGRALRQYF. The chain carries TRBV7-9 and TRBJ2-7; 13 positions match TRBD2. CDR3 length equals 16 residues. Trimming took 4 bases from V and 9 from J; bases not matched to a gene: 12. Germline V lookup: CDR1 SEHNR, CDR2 FQNEAQ (reference sequence).

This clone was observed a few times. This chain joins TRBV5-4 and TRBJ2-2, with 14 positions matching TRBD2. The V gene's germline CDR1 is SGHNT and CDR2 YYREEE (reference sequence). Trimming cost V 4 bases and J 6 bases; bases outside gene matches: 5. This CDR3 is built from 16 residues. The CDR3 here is CASSPGLAGVSGELFF. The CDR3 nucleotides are TGTGCCAGCAGCCCGGGACTAGCGGGAGTATCCGGGGAGCTGTTTTTT.

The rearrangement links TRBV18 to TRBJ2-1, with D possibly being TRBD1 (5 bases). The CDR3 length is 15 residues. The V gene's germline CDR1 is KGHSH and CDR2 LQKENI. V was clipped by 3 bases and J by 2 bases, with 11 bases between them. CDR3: CASSPLQDTYNEQFF. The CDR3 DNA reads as TGTGCCAGCTCACCTCTGCAGGACACCTACAATGAGCAGTTCTTC.

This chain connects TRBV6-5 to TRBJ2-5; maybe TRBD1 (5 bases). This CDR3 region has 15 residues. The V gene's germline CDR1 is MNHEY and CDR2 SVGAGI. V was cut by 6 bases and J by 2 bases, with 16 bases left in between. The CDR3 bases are TGTGCCAGCAGCCCCATAGGGGCAGGTCAAGAGACCCAGTACTTC. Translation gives CASSPIGAGQETQYF.

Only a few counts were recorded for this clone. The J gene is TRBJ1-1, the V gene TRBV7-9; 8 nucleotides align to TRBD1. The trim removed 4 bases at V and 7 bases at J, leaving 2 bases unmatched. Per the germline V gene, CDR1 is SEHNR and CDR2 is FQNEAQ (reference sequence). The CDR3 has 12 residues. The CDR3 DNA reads TGTGCCAGCAGCTATGGACAGGGTGAAGCTTTCTTT. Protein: CASSYGQGEAFF.

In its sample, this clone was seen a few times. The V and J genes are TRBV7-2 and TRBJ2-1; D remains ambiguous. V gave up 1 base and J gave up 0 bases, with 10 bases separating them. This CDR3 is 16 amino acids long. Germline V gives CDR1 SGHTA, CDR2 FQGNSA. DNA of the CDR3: TGTGCCAGCAGCTTAGTGGCCCGAACCTCCTACAATGAGCAGTTCTTC. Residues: CASSLVARTSYNEQFF.

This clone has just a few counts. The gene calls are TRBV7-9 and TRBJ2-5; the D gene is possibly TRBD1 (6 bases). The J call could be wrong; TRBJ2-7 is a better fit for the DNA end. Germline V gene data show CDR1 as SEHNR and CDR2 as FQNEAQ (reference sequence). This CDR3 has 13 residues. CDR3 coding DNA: TGTGCCAGCAGCTTAGGGACAGTCTACGAGCAGTACTTC. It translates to CASSLGTVYEQYF.

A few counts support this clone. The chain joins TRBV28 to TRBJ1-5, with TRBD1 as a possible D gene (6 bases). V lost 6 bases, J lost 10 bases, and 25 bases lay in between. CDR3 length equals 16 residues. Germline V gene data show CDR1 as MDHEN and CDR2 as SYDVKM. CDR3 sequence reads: CASSWGKTGIGFPQHF. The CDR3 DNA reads TGTGCCAGCAGCTGGGGAAAAACAGGGATTGGGTTCCCCCAGCATTTT.

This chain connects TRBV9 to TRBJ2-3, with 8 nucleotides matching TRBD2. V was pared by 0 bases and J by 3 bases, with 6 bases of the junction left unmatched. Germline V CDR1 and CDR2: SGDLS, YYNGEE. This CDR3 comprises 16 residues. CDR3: CASSVAPGTRTDTQYF. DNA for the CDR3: TGTGCCAGCAGCGTAGCCCCCGGGACTAGAACAGATACGCAGTATTTT.

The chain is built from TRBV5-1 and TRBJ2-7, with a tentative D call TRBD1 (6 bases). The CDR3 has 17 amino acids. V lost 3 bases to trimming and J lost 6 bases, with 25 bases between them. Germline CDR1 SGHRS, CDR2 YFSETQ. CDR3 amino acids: CASSWQGLGRSAPEQYF. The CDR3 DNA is TGCGCCAGCAGCTGGCAGGGGTTAGGCCGGAGTGCCCCCGAGCAGTACTTC.

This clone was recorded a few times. In nucleotides, the CDR3 is TGTGCCAGCAGCAAAGGCTGGGGGCGTCTTGCGGGAGGGTCGCAGTTCTTC. Its protein product is CASSKGWGRLAGGSQFF. This sequence joins TRBV21-1 and TRBJ2-1; the table's TRBD2 call for D was not verified on the DNA. TRBV21-1 is annotated as a pseudogene. The CDR3 is 17 amino acids.

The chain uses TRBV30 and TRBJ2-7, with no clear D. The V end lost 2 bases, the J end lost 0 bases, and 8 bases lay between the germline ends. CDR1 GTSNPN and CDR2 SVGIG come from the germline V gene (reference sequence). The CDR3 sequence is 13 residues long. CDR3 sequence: CAWSLEHSYEQYF. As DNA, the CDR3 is TGTGCCTGGAGTCTTGAACACTCCTACGAGCAGTACTTC.

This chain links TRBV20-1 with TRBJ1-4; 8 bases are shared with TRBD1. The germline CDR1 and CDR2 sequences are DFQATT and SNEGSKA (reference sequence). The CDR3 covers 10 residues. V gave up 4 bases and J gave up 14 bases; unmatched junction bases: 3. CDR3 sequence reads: CSAIHRGLFF. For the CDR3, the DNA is TGCAGTGCTATCCACAGGGGGCTGTTTTTT.